This T cell receptor (beta chain) was sequenced for a study of T cell changes during pregnancy in multiple sclerosis. After removal of 7 bases from V and 1 base from J, the junction contained 2 bases not matched to a gene. Germline V gives CDR1 SNHLY, CDR2 FYNNEI. The CDR3 runs to 14 residues. The repertoire was sequenced with immunoSEQ multiplex PCR; TCRdb's copy has only in-frame clones and lacks some. The profile shows about 36,000 clones, roughly nine tenths of them singletons. This sequence joins TRBV2 and TRBJ2-2, with 8 bases matching TRBD2. This clonotype was sampled from a female donor in good health, enrolled as a control in a pregnancy study. Specimen: CD4+ T cells from peripheral blood mononuclear cells, collected in the second trimester of pregnancy. The CDR3 spells CASKAGGNTGELFF. CDR3 DNA: TGTGCCAGCAAGGCGGGGGGGAACACCGGGGAGCTGTTTTTT.